The 25 T cell receptor beta chains presented below share a single source sample, sequenced in a study of blood T cell repertoires in COVID-19. Sequencing was performed with immunoSEQ multiplex PCR; in TCRdb, only in-frame clones are kept and a portion is missing. The sample carries about 220,000 clones, approximately 81% recorded once. The specimen sequenced was peripheral blood. The receptors were gathered from a woman of 80 years or more with acute or convalescent COVID-19.

This chain connects TRBV6-2 or TRBV6-3 to TRBJ1-2; D might be TRBD1 (5 bases). V was clipped by 6 bases and J by 7 bases, with 12 bases between them. CDR1 is MNHEY, CDR2 SVGEGT, per germline. This CDR3 region has 12 residues. The CDR3 DNA reads TGTGCCAGCAGCCGCCTCACAGGTGGCTACACCTTC. It encodes CASSRLTGGYTF.

The rearrangement uses TRBV5-1 and TRBJ2-3; 10 bases line up with TRBD2. The CDR3 consists of 15 residues. Germline V gene lookup returns CDR1 SGHRS and CDR2 YFSETQ. J lost 3 bases, V lost 1 base, and 2 bases had no gene match. CDR3 in DNA: TGCGCCAGCAGCTTGAGCGGGGGGGCGACAGATACGCAGTATTTT. Encoded protein: CASSLSGGATDTQYF.

This clone was seen once. This chain connects TRBV14 to TRBJ2-1, with 7 bases aligning to TRBD1. V dropped 2 bases and J dropped 4; count of bases not matched to a gene: 8. CDR1 and CDR2 from the germline V gene are SGHDN and FVKESK. CDR3 length: 16 residues. The DNA for the CDR3 is TGTGCCAGCAGCCAATTTACAGGGGTCTGGTACAATGAGCAGTTCTTC. It specifies CASSQFTGVWYNEQFF.

This sequence joins TRBV7-2 and TRBJ2-1; 7 bases fit TRBD1. V was clipped by 5 bases and J by 4 bases; unmatched bases: 8. CDR1 and CDR2 (germline): SGHTA, FQGNSA. The CDR3 sequence is 15 residues long. CDR3 in DNA: TGTGCCAGCAGCCACCCGGGACAGCTATACAATGAGCAGTTCTTC. Translation gives CASSHPGQLYNEQFF.

The chain combines TRBV4-2 with TRBJ1-2, with 7 positions matching TRBD1. The CDR3 loop spans 15 amino acids. Trimming took 2 bases from V and 6 from J; bases not matched to a gene: 9. Germline lookup yields CDR1 LGHNA and CDR2 YNFKEQ. CDR3 sequence: CASSQLDRSANGYTF. The CDR3 DNA follows: TGTGCCAGCAGCCAACTGGACAGGTCGGCGAATGGCTACACCTTC.

The chain uses TRBV23-1 and TRBJ2-2, with a tentative D call TRBD2 (6 bases). TRBV23-1 is identified as an open reading frame with a role that is uncertain. Trimming left V 8 bases short and J 2 bases short, with 18 bases between. This CDR3 spans 16 amino acids. Here the CDR3 DNA reads TGCGCCAGCCCTTCGGGGGACGGGTTTAACACCGGGGAGCTGTTTTTT. This codes for CASPSGDGFNTGELFF.

The V gene is TRBV7-6, the J gene TRBJ2-2; D unclear. The V end lost 0 bases, the J end lost 3 bases, and 11 bases lay between the germline ends. CDR1 and CDR2 from the germline V gene are SGHVS and FNYEAQ. CDR3 length: 16 amino acids. CDR3 in amino acids: CASSLAGRSYTGELFF. CDR3 nucleotide sequence: TGTGCCAGCAGCTTAGCGGGCAGATCGTACACCGGGGAGCTGTTTTTT.

This clone was seen only a few times. Other DNA sequences in the same sample also yield this CDR3. The chain recombines TRBV6-5 with TRBJ1-2, with D perhaps matching TRBD1 (5 bases). CDR3 length: 15 amino acids. Between the trimmed V and J ends, which lost 2 bases and 7 bases, there was a span of 17 bases. Looked up from germline, CDR1 is MNHEY and CDR2 is SVGAGI. DNA for the CDR3: TGTGCCAGCAGTTACGGTGGCAGGGCGGGGGGTGGCTACACCTTC. Its translation is CASSYGGRAGGGYTF.

The chain recombines TRBV4-2 with TRBJ2-1, with 11 bases lining up with TRBD1. This CDR3 has 15 residues. The V segment lost 0 bases and the J segment 6 bases; nucleotides outside the gene matches: 1. The germline V gene encodes CDR1 LGHNA and CDR2 YNFKEQ. CDR3 loop: CASSQDGQGANEQFF. For the CDR3, the DNA is TGTGCCAGCAGCCAAGATGGACAGGGGGCCAATGAGCAGTTCTTC.

V and J are TRBV7-9 and TRBJ2-3, with D possibly matching TRBD2 (6 bases). Trimming removed 5 bases at V and 3 bases at J, with 15 bases between. Germline values: CDR1 SEHNR, CDR2 FQNEAQ (reference sequence). The length of the CDR3 is 15 residues. The CDR3 region is CASSPGVGGTDTQYF. CDR3 DNA sequence: TGTGCCAGCAGCCCCGGTGTGGGGGGTACAGATACGCAGTATTTT. The full variable domain, in which reference TRBV7-9 and TRBJ2-3 provide the parts outside the CDR3, is DTGVSQNPRHKITKRGQNVTFRCDPISEHNRLYWYRQTLGQGPEFLTYFQNEAQLEKSRLLSDRFSAERPKGSFSTLEIQRTEQGDSAMYLCASSPGVGGTDTQYFGPGTRLTVL.

V and J are TRBV6-5 and TRBJ1-1; the match to TRBD1 covers 10 bases. Looked up from germline, CDR1 is MNHEY and CDR2 is SVGAGI. The ends lost 0 bases at V and 3 bases at J; junction bases unmatched: 1. This CDR3 is 15 amino acids long. The CDR3 nucleotides read TGTGCCAGCAGTTACTCGGGACAGGGGTACACTGAAGCTTTCTTT. This sequence encodes CASSYSGQGYTEAFF.

The gene calls are TRBV6-1 and TRBJ1-4; 9 bases are shared with TRBD1. The length of the CDR3 is 15 residues. V lost 3 bases, J lost 3 bases, and 2 bases stayed unmatched. The germline V gene encodes CDR1 MNHNS and CDR2 SASEGT. The CDR3 here is CASSEGQGANEKLFF. The CDR3 DNA follows: TGTGCCAGCAGTGAGGGACAGGGCGCTAATGAAAAACTGTTTTTT.

This rearrangement joins TRBV5-4 to TRBJ2-7; 8 nucleotides agree with TRBD2. Unmatched junction bases numbered 5, after V lost 0 bases and J lost 0 bases. The CDR3 totals 16 residues. CDR1 and CDR2 (germline): SGHNT, YYREEE (reference sequence). This CDR3 is CASSLAGGADSYEQYF. The CDR3 DNA is TGTGCCAGCAGCTTGGCCGGGGGGGCCGACTCCTACGAGCAGTACTTC. Looking up the rest from reference TRBV5-4 and TRBJ2-7 gives the full variable domain: ETGVTQSPTHLIKTRGQQVTLRCSSQSGHNTVSWYQQALGQGPQFIFQYYREEENGRGNFPPRFSGLQFPNYSSELNVNALELDDSALYLCASSLAGGADSYEQYFGPGTRLTVT.

The chain recombines TRBV27 with TRBJ1-6; TRBD1 might be the D (6 bases). The germline V gene has CDR1 MNHEY and CDR2 SMNVEV (reference sequence). V was trimmed by 7 bases and J by 8 bases, leaving 18 bases between them. CDR3 length equals 15 residues. The CDR3, as DNA: TGTGCCAGCACCGTAGTTGGACAGACACATTCACCCCTCCACTTT. It yields the protein CASTVVGQTHSPLHF.

V gene TRBV5-4 combines with J gene TRBJ2-3; a weak D match, TRBD2 (5 bases). Trimming shortened V by 4 bases and J by 4 bases, and 16 bases separated the two germline ends. Germline-derived CDR1 and CDR2 are SGHNT and YYREEE (reference sequence). This CDR3 comprises 15 residues. CDR3 sequence: CASSPPGGSADTQYF. The CDR3, as DNA: TGTGCCAGCAGCCCGCCGGGTGGGAGTGCAGATACGCAGTATTTT.

V and J are TRBV7-9 and TRBJ1-2; no clear D. Trimming removed 4 bases at V and 2 bases at J, with 11 bases between. Germline V lookup: CDR1 SEHNR, CDR2 FQNEAQ (reference sequence). The CDR3 loop spans 14 amino acids. The CDR3, as DNA: TGTGCCAGCAGCTCTGATGGCGGAAACTATGGCTACACCTTC. It specifies CASSSDGGNYGYTF.

The chain joins TRBV9 to TRBJ1-1; 7 bases are shared with TRBD1. The germline CDR1 and CDR2 sequences are SGDLS and YYNGEE. The junction had 5 bases not matched to a gene; V was cut back by 4 bases and J by 5 bases. This CDR3 has 13 residues. The CDR3: CASSPTGDTEAFF. CDR3 in DNA: TGTGCCAGCAGCCCAACAGGGGATACTGAAGCTTTCTTT.

The V gene is TRBV7-9, the J gene TRBJ1-3, with D possibly TRBD1 on 6 matching bases. The CDR3 sequence is 15 residues long. Trimming took 3 bases from V and 7 from J, leaving 16 bases between them. Germline CDR1 reads SEHNR; CDR2 reads FQNEAQ (reference sequence). The CDR3 DNA follows: TGTGCCAGCAGCTTCCAGCGGCAGGGGTTGAACACCATATATTTT. Translating it yields CASSFQRQGLNTIYF.

This CDR3 is CASSDRHLADNEQFF. CDR3 sequence (DNA): TGTGCCAGCAGTGATCGTCATCTAGCGGACAATGAGCAGTTCTTC. The rearrangement joins TRBV6-4 to TRBJ2-1; 7 bases are a match to TRBD2. Germline values: CDR1 MRHNA, CDR2 SNTAGT. The CDR3 has 15 amino acids. V shed 3 bases, J shed 5 bases, and the junction held 7 bases outside the gene matches.

DNA of the CDR3: TGTGCCAGCAGCTTATTGGGCAGCAATCAGCCCCAGCATTTT. Protein: CASSLLGSNQPQHF. This rearrangement joins TRBV7-2 to TRBJ1-5; D is undetermined. The V end was cut by 2 bases, the J end by 1 base, with 6 bases between. The CDR3 totals 14 residues. Germline V gene sequence: CDR1 SGHTA, CDR2 FQGNSA.

The chain joins TRBV21-1 to TRBJ2-5; the table's D call, TRBD1, was not checked against the DNA. TRBV21-1 is assigned pseudogene status. This CDR3 comprises 14 residues. CDR3 sequence (DNA): TGTGCCAGCAGCAAAGCGGGCCATACAAAGACCCAGTACTTC. This translates into CASSKAGHTKTQYF.

The chain couples TRBV2 to TRBJ1-2; tentatively, D is TRBD1 (6 bases). The CDR3 is 14 amino acids. From germline, CDR1 is SNHLY and CDR2 FYNNEI. Trimming took 10 bases from V and 1 from J, leaving 16 bases between them. The CDR3 sequence is CATGRDNFNYGYTF. The CDR3 coding sequence is TGTGCCACGGGGAGGGACAATTTTAACTATGGCTACACCTTC.

The gene calls are TRBV2 and TRBJ1-1; D might be TRBD1 (5 bases). The CDR3 is made up of 13 amino acids. The germline CDR1 and CDR2 sequences are SNHLY and FYNNEI. Trimming left V 8 bases short and J 10 bases short, with 20 bases between. The DNA of the CDR3 is TGTGCCAGCCTTTCGGACGGGCAGGGTGCAGCTTTCTTT. Residues: CASLSDGQGAAFF.

The chain recombines TRBV5-4 with TRBJ1-2, with 8 bases matching TRBD1. J gave up 8 bases and V 4 bases, and 7 bases lay outside the gene matches. This CDR3 region has 13 residues. Germline assignment: CDR1 SGHNT and CDR2 YYREEE (reference sequence). CDR3: CASSLTRDRGYTF. The CDR3 DNA reads TGTGCCAGCAGCCTGACCCGGGACAGGGGCTACACCTTC.

The J gene is TRBJ2-5, the V gene TRBV7-9; TRBD2 matches at 8 bases. The CDR3 totals 17 residues. V gave up 5 bases and J gave up 0 bases; unmatched junction bases: 11. Per germline, CDR1 SEHNR and CDR2 FQNEAQ (reference sequence). The CDR3 nucleotides read TGTGCCAGCAGCCTAAAAGGAGCGGGGGTATACCAAGAGACCCAGTACTTC. Protein: CASSLKGAGVYQETQYF.